This TCR beta chain comes out of a study of PD-1 and CTLA-4 blockade in melanoma (dated by TCRdb to the early 2020s). Describing the broader study: The study compared how PD-1 blockade and CTLA-4 blockade affected the melanoma-reactive CD8 T cell response in patients with melanoma.

The library was built by means of the immunoSEQ multiplex PCR assay. TCRdb carries this immuneACCESS record with in-frame sequences only. Its versions omit some clonotypes, under half of them owing to an unresolved V gene in the studies checked, with the rest unexplained. Counted in this sample were around 15,000 clones; less than 85% of them appeared once. The top ten hold less than 15% of the sample. With respect to this clone: The antigen it binds to is not known. Within one base of it there is no much larger clone, and no base qualities were kept.

The CDR3, cysteine through phenylalanine, is 12 amino acids long. The kept DNA is CDR3 alone, 36 bases in frame from the first base. V sheds 3 bases and J sheds 7 bases, leaving 7 bases between their ends. Sequences MGHDK (CDR1) and SYGVNS (CDR2) are obtained from the germline V gene. This clonotype was sampled from a human donor with melanoma. The source was CD8+ T cells from peripheral blood, collected from a patient given anti-PD-1 treatment. The V gene is TRBV25-1 and the J gene is TRBJ2-1, with an unclear D gene assignment. Here is the DNA: TGTGCCAGCAGTGAGGAGCCGAATGAGCAGTTCTTC. Translated, this is CASSEEPNEQFF.